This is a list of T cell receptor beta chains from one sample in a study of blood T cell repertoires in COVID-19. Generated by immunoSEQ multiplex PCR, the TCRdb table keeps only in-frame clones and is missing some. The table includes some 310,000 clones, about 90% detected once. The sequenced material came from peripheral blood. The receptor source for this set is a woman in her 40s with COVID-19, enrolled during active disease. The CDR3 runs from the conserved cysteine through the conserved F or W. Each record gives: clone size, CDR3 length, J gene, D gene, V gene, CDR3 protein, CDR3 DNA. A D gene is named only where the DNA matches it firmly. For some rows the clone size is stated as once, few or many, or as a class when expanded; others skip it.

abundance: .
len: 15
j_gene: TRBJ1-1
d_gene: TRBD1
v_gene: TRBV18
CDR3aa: CASSRTGAENTEAFF
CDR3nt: TGTGCCAGCTCCCGAACAGGGGCAGAGAACACTGAAGCTTTCTTT

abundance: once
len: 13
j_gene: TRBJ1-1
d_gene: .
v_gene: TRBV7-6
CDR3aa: CASAVDSRREAFF
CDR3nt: TGTGCCAGCGCTGTGGATAGCCGGCGAGAAGCTTTCTTT

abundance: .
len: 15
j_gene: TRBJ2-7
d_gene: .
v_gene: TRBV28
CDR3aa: CASSPQGRVPYEQYF
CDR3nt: TGTGCCAGCAGTCCCCAGGGGAGGGTGCCCTACGAGCAGTACTTC

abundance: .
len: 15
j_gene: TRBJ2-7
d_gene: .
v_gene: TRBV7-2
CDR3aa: CASSLKSDRAYEQYF
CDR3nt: TGTGCCAGCAGCTTAAAGTCGGACAGAGCCTACGAGCAGTACTTC

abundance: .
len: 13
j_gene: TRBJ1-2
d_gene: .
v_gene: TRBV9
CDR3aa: CASSVAQGRGYTF
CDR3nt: TGTGCCAGCAGCGTAGCGCAGGGAAGAGGCTACACCTTC

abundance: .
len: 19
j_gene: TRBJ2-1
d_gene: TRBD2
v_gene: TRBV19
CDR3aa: CASSPTATSGANSYNEQFF
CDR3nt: TGTGCCAGTAGTCCAACCGCGACTAGCGGGGCTAATTCCTACAATGAGCAGTTCTTC

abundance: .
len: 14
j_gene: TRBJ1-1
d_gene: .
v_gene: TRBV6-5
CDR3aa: CASSFGGSNTEAFF
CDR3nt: TGTGCCAGCAGTTTCGGGGGTTCGAACACTGAAGCTTTCTTT

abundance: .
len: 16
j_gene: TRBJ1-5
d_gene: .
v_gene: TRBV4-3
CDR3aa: CASSQDAGYSNQPQHF
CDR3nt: TGCGCCAGCAGCCAAGATGCAGGTTATAGCAATCAGCCCCAGCATTTT

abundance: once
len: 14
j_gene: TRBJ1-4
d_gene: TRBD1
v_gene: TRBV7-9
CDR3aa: CASSQDRVGEKLFF
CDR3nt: TGTGCCAGCAGCCAGGACAGGGTCGGGGAAAAACTGTTTTTT

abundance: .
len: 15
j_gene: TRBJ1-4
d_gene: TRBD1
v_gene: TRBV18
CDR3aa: CASSQNRGPNEKLFF
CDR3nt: TGTGCCAGCTCGCAGAACAGGGGGCCTAATGAAAAACTGTTTTTT

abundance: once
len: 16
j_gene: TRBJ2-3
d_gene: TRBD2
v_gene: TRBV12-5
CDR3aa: CASGLGPGLVSDTQYF
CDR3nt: TGTGCTAGTGGTTTGGGCCCGGGACTAGTTTCAGATACGCAGTATTTT

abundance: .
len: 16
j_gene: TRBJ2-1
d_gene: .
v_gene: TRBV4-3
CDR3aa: CASSPPVGGAGGEQFF
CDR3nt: TGCGCCAGCAGCCCCCCCGTTGGGGGGGCCGGGGGTGAGCAGTTCTTC

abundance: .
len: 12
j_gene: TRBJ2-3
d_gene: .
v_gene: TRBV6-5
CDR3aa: CASGQRWDTQYF
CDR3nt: TGTGCCAGCGGACAGAGATGGGATACGCAGTATTTT

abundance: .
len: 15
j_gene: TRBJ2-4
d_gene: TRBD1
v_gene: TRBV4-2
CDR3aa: CASSQGQGAVDIQYF
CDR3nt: TGTGCCAGCAGCCAGGGACAGGGGGCAGTAGACATTCAGTACTTC

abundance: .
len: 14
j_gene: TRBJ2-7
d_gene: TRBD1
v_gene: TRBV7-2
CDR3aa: CASSYAGTGAEQYF
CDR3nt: TGTGCCAGCAGTTACGCCGGGACAGGAGCCGAGCAGTACTTC

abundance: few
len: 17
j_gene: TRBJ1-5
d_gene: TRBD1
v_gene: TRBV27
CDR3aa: CASSSLPRQGLHQPQHF
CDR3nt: TGTGCCAGCAGTTCACTCCCACGACAGGGTCTTCATCAGCCCCAGCATTTT

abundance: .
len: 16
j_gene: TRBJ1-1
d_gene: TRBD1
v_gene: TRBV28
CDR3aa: CASSFSPGQGQFEAFF
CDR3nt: TGTGCCAGCAGTTTCTCCCCGGGACAGGGGCAATTTGAAGCTTTCTTT

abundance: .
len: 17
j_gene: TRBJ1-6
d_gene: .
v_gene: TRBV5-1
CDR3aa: CASSLILEGYVNSPLHF
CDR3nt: TGCGCCAGCAGCTTGATCCTGGAGGGTTATGTAAATTCACCCCTCCACTTT

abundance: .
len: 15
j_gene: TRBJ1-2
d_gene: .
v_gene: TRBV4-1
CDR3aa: CASSQAEGYGSRYTF
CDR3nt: TGCGCCAGCAGCCAAGCCGAGGGATACGGATCACGCTACACCTTC

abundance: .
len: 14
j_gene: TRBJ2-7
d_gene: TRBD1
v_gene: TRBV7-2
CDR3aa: CASSFGTGPYEQYF
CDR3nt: TGTGCCAGCAGCTTCGGGACAGGTCCTTACGAGCAGTACTTC

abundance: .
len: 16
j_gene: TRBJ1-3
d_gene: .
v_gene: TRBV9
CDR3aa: CASSVAQSGSGNTIYF
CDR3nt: TGTGCCAGCAGCGTAGCCCAGTCGGGCTCTGGAAACACCATATATTTT

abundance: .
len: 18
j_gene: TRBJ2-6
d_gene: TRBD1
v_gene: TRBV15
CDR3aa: CATSSGTGRLSGANVLTF
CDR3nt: TGTGCCACCAGCAGCGGGACAGGGAGGTTATCTGGGGCCAACGTCCTGACTTTC

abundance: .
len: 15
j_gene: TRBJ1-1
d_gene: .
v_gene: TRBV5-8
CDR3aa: CASSLELGVPSEAFF
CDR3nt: TGTGCCAGCAGCTTGGAGTTGGGCGTCCCATCTGAAGCTTTCTTT

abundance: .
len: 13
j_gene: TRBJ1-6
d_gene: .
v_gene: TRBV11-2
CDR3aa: CASSLVREGQLHF
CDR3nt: TGTGCCAGCAGCTTAGTCCGGGAGGGCCAGCTCCACTTT

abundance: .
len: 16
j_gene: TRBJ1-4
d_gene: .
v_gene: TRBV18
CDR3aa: CASSPPRGTGNEKLFF
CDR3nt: TGTGCCAGCTCACCGCCGAGGGGGACGGGTAATGAAAAACTGTTTTTT

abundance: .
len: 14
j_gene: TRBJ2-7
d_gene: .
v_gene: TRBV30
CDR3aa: CAWSVNWVGGEQYF
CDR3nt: TGTGCCTGGAGTGTAAATTGGGTCGGGGGCGAGCAGTACTTC

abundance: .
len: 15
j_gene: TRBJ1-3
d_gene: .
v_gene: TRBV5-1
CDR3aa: CASSLPTANGNTIYF
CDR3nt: TGCGCCAGCAGCTTGCCGACAGCGAATGGAAACACCATATATTTT

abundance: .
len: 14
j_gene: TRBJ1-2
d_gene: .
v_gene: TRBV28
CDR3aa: CASQTALRAYGYTF
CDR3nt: TGTGCCAGCCAGACAGCACTCAGGGCCTATGGCTACACCTTC

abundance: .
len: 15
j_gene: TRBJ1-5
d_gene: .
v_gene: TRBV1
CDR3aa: CTSPGAGGKNQPQHF
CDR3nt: TGCACCAGCCCGGGAGCAGGCGGGAAAAATCAGCCCCAGCATTTT

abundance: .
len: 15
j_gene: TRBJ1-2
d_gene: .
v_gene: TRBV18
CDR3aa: CASSPRGLPQHGYTF
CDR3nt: TGTGCCAGCTCACCGAGGGGACTCCCCCAACATGGCTACACCTTC

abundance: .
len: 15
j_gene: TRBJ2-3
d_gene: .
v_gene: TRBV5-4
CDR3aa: CASSPAAASADTQYF
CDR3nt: TGTGCCAGCAGCCCGGCGGCGGCCTCGGCTGATACGCAGTATTTT

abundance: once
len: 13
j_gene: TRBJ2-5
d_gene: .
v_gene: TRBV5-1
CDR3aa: CASSRWLKETQYF
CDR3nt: TGCGCCAGCAGTCGATGGCTCAAAGAGACCCAGTACTTC

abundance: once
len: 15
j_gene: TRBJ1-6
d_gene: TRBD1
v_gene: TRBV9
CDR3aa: CASSAGTGYNSPLHF
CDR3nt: TGTGCCAGCAGCGCTGGGACAGGGTATAATTCACCCCTCCACTTT

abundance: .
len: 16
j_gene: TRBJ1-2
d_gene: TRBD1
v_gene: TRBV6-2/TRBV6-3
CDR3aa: CASSYSMDRANYGYTF
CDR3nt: TGTGCCAGCAGTTACTCGATGGACAGGGCAAACTATGGCTACACCTTC

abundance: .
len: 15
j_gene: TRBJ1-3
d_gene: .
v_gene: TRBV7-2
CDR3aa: CASSASAGSGNTIYF
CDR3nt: TGTGCCAGCAGCGCCTCCGCGGGGTCAGGAAACACCATATATTTT

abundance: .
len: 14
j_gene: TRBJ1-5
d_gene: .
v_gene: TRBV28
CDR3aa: CASKIGQLNQPQHF
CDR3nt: TGTGCCAGTAAGATCGGACAGTTAAATCAGCCCCAGCATTTT

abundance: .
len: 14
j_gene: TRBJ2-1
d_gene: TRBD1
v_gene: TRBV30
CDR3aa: CAWSVWTGSNEQFF
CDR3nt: TGTGCCTGGAGTGTATGGACAGGGTCTAATGAGCAGTTCTTC

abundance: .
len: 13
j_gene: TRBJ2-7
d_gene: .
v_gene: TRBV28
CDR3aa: CASSPPGSDEQYF
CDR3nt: TGTGCCAGCAGTCCCCCGGGGAGCGACGAGCAGTACTTC

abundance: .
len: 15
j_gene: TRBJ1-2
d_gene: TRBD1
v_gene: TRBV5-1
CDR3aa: CASSLGTGGVYGYTF
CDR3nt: TGCGCCAGCAGCTTGGGGACAGGGGGCGTCTATGGCTACACCTTC

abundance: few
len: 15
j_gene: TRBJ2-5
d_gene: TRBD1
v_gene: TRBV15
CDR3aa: CATSRDPGGAETQYF
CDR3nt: TGTGCCACCAGCAGAGATCCAGGGGGCGCCGAGACCCAGTACTTC

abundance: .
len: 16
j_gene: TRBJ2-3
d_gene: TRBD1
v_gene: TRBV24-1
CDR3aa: CATSDRTGVSTDTQYF
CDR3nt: TGTGCCACCAGTGATAGGACAGGGGTCAGCACAGATACGCAGTATTTT

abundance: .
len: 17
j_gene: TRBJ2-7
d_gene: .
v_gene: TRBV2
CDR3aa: CASTTGRLFLSSYEQYF
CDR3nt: TGTGCCAGCACCACAGGCAGGCTTTTCCTAAGCTCCTACGAGCAGTACTTC

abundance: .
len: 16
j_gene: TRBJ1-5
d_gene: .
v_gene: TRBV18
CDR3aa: CASSPLGQADNQPQHF
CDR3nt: TGTGCCAGCTCACCGCTGGGGCAGGCGGACAATCAGCCCCAGCATTTT

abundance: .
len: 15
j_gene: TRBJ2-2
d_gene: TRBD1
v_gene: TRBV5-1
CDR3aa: CASSFGTGNTGELFF
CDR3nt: TGCGCCAGCAGCTTTGGGACAGGGAACACCGGGGAGCTGTTTTTT

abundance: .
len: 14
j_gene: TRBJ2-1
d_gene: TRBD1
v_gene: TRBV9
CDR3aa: CASSVQGVGNEQFF
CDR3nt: TGTGCCAGCAGCGTGCAGGGGGTAGGGAATGAGCAGTTCTTC

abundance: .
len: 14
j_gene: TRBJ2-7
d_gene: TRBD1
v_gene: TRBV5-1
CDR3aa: CASSQIKGAYEQYF
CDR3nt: TGCGCCAGCAGCCAGATAAAGGGGGCGTACGAGCAGTACTTC

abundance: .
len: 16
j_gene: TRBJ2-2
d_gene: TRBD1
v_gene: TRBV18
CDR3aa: CASSPFRTGGTGELFF
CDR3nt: TGTGCCAGCTCACCATTTCGGACAGGGGGGACCGGGGAGCTGTTTTTT

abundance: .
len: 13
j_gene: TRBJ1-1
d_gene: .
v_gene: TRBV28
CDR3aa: CASSNQGFTEAFF
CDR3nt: TGTGCCAGCAGTAATCAGGGTTTCACTGAAGCTTTCTTT